This T cell receptor (beta chain) stems from a study of blood T cells in healthy people across ages (dated by TCRdb to between 2015 and 2016). For the study in its entirety: In model experiments, roughly one uniquely barcoded TCR beta cDNA molecule per two T cells was captured by template switching. To avoid experimental bias, donors of different ages were randomly spread across the sequencing lanes. For two donors (one aged 18 to 29 and one aged 80 or older), the study analyzed two additional independent replicas of 1 million unique cDNA reads from the same blood draw. The donors were split into four age groups: young (average around 17 years), middle-aged (nearly 40), aged (roughly 68) and long-lived (over 80). The study measured age-related changes in TCR beta repertoire diversity using deep sequencing normalized with unique cDNA molecular identifiers. The full study reports these points: Estimates of total diversity based on one million sequenced T cells were considered lower bounds and underestimates. The long-lived group showed more naive CD4+ T cells, fewer expanded clones and increased TCR diversity than the aged group, suggesting age selection. Conclusive comparison of naive and antigen-experienced compartments was prevented by the profiling of bulk unsorted PBMCs. As age increased, observed TCR beta diversity per million T cells dropped in a roughly linear way, and a significant reduction was already evident by age around 41. The percentage of naive T cells measured by flow cytometry correlated strongly with observed TCR beta diversity. Donor CMV infection status was unknown, potentially confounding age-related changes in expanded clonotypes.

The protocol used for the library was 5' RACE. The sample was run on an Illumina HiSeq 2500. The second PCR ran for about 6 to 12 cycles and used a J-beta primer mix along with a sample-barcoded 5' primer. A template-switch 5' adaptor carrying 12 random nucleotides introduced a unique molecular identifier onto each TCR beta cDNA molecule. Each sample yielded at least 2.5 million CDR3-containing paired-end reads. First-strand cDNA was synthesized from all RNA with the Mint cDNA synthesis kit, primed by a TRBC-specific oligonucleotide. Following uracil-DNA glycosylase treatment, a first 18-cycle PCR with universal primers M1SS and BC2_uni_R was performed on all cDNA. The original methods were these. For normalization, 1 million high-quality reads, each with a distinct molecular identifier, were randomly selected from each sample. Instead of being binned into consensus sequences, reads with shared molecular identifiers were discarded. MiTCR, set to a Q25 quality threshold and the strictest error-elimination algorithm, was used for CDR3 identification, clonotype clustering and error correction. A nonparametric unseen species model using Euler transformation provided a lower-bound estimate of total TCR beta diversity. TCRdb reprocessed the public reads (quality trimming at Q25 with fastp, clone calling with MiXCR) and kept in-frame beta chains. When rows share a CDR3 protein, they turn into one entry using the most common DNA and genes. The authors' filters were not applied to this entry. Present in this sample are about 650,000 distinct CDR3 sequences, roughly 30% of which were seen just once. The ten largest clones add up to 15% of the sample.

The roughly 37 donors, aged about 6 to 100 years, were systemically healthy Caucasian individuals from Russia. Approximately 9.3 milliliters of peripheral blood were drawn from each donor into EDTA-treated Vacutainer tubes. Ficoll-Paque density-gradient centrifugation was used to isolate PBMCs, with at least 6.5 million per sample. Total RNA was extracted from PBMCs with Trizol reagent, with at least 6 micrograms obtained per sample. The percentages of naive CD45RAhigh/CD27high T cells were determined by flow cytometry on a PBMC aliquot from every donor. At the junction V is shortened by 5 bases and J by 0 bases; bases outside the gene matches: 8. Based on the germline V gene (reference sequence), the CDR1 and CDR2 sequences are SEHNR and FQNEAQ. Inclusive of the bounding cysteine and phenylalanine, the CDR3 is 17 residues long. Only CDR3 DNA is held: 51 bases, read in frame from base 1. This clonotype occurred many times. This clone's antigen is unknown. No quality values exist for individual bases; no much larger clone is one base distant.

This receptor chain uses TRBV7-9 and TRBJ2-4, with 9 middle bases fitting TRBD1. The TCR comes from a woman aged 80 or over in good health. Donor details come from another sample of the same person, matched by shared clones. The material sequenced was blood. The CDR3 amino acid sequence is: CASSAQGAGVAKNIQYF. The DNA sequence is TGTGCCAGCAGCGCACAGGGGGCGGGGGTAGCCAAAAACATTCAGTACTTC. Outside the CDR3, residues come from the reference TRBV7-9 and TRBJ2-4 proteins, so the full variable domain is: DTGVSQNPRHKITKRGQNVTFRCDPISEHNRLYWYRQTLGQGPEFLTYFQNEAQLEKSRLLSDRFSAERPKGSFSTLEIQRTEQGDSAMYLCASSAQGAGVAKNIQYFGAGTRLSVL.